Shown below are 12 T cell receptor beta chains from a single sample sequenced in a study of PD-1 blockade in classical Hodgkin lymphoma. Some clones are missing from TCRdb's copy, which holds only in-frame ones; the method was immunoSEQ multiplex PCR. The data show around 45,000 clones, about 77% seen once. The time point is: cycle 4 day 1 (C4D1), after 6 weeks of nivolumab. Following autologous stem cell transplantation, relapse occurred in every patient, and exposure to brentuximab vedotin varied. The sequenced sample was peripheral blood mononuclear cells (PBMCs), obtained before the fourth cycle of nivolumab. These receptors originate from a human donor with classical Hodgkin lymphoma.

This sequence joins TRBV18 and TRBJ2-2; 7 bases line up with TRBD1. The CDR3 spans 16 residues. V lost 4 bases to trimming and J lost 4 bases; unmatched junction nucleotides: 9. Germline V gives CDR1 KGHSH, CDR2 LQKENI. CDR3: CASSRTGVPTTGELFF. The DNA for the CDR3 is TGTGCCAGCTCACGTACAGGGGTCCCGACCACCGGGGAGCTGTTTTTT.

The chain is built from TRBV4-1 and TRBJ1-2, with D unclear. V was shortened by 0 bases and J by 4 bases, with 12 bases between the two germline ends. This CDR3 contains 15 residues. CDR1 is MGHRA, CDR2 YSYEKL, per germline. CDR3 sequence reads: CASSQDVNRGYGYTF. CDR3 coding DNA: TGCGCCAGCAGCCAAGATGTCAATCGGGGCTATGGCTACACCTTC.

This clone appeared a few times. This sequence joins TRBV7-6 and TRBJ2-3, with D perhaps matching TRBD1 or TRBD2 (5 bases each). There are 18 residues in the CDR3. Germline V gene data show CDR1 as SGHVS and CDR2 as FNYEAQ. Deletions cut 3 bases from V and 4 bases from J, with 23 bases between. The chain's CDR3 is CASSLGGWGTGGADTQYF. The DNA of the CDR3 is TGTGCCAGCAGCTTGGGTGGATGGGGGACGGGCGGCGCAGATACGCAGTATTTT.

The gene calls are TRBV19 and TRBJ1-1; 10 bases agree with TRBD1. The CDR3 contains 16 residues. Germline values: CDR1 LNHDA, CDR2 SQIVND (reference sequence). Losses at the gene ends were 7 bases for V and 4 bases for J; bases not matched to a gene: 12. The CDR3, as DNA: TGTGCCAGTAAGCACGGGACAGGGGCGCGTGGCACTGAAGCTTTCTTT. Residues: CASKHGTGARGTEAFF.

V usage is TRBV7-2 and J usage is TRBJ2-2, with 7 positions matching TRBD2. The CDR3 is 15 amino acids. The V and J ends lost 5 bases and 3 bases, in that order; junction bases with no gene match: 6. Germline V CDR1 and CDR2: SGHTA, FQGNSA. CDR3 bases: TGTGCCAGCAGCCAAGGGCTAGCGGACACCGGGGAGCTGTTTTTT. Protein: CASSQGLADTGELFF.

The chain has TRBV5-1 and TRBJ2-7; D not certain. CDR1 is SGHRS and CDR2 is YFSETQ in the germline V gene. The CDR3 contains 13 residues. Trimming took off 6 bases at V and 2 bases at J, with 12 bases between the two ends. CDR3 in DNA: TGCGCCAGCACCGACGGGTTAACCTACGAGCAGTACTTC. It yields the protein CASTDGLTYEQYF.

The chain employs TRBV6-7 and TRBJ2-1; unclear D gene. TRBV6-7 has ORF status, its function being uncertain. Trimming stripped 0 bases from V and 2 bases from J, with 17 bases between. The CDR3 runs 18 residues. CDR3 residues: CASSYSNGRRPTYNEQFF. CDR3 DNA sequence: TGTGCCAGCAGTTACTCGAACGGCCGGCGCCCCACCTACAATGAGCAGTTCTTC.

The rearrangement joins TRBV7-9 to TRBJ2-7; D possibly corresponds to TRBD2 (6 bases). The V and J ends lost 3 bases and 3 bases respectively, with 12 bases between them. The CDR3 runs to 14 residues. Germline V CDR1 and CDR2: SEHNR, FQNEAQ (reference sequence). Here the CDR3 reads CASSFQDGSYEQYF. In DNA form, the CDR3 reads TGTGCCAGCAGCTTTCAGGACGGGAGCTACGAGCAGTACTTC. Drawing the rest from reference TRBV7-9 and TRBJ2-7, the complete variable domain is DTGVSQNPRHKITKRGQNVTFRCDPISEHNRLYWYRQTLGQGPEFLTYFQNEAQLEKSRLLSDRFSAERPKGSFSTLEIQRTEQGDSAMYLCASSFQDGSYEQYFGPGTRLTVT.

On this clone: Other DNA variants within this sample encode the same CDR3. The chain links TRBV19 to TRBJ1-5; D uncertain. Trimming took off 4 bases at V and 7 bases at J, with 11 bases between the two ends. The germline V gene has CDR1 LNHDA and CDR2 SQIVND (reference sequence). CDR3 length equals 13 residues. CDR3 coding DNA: TGTGCCAGTAGTAGGGGAGGCGGACAGCCCCAGCATTTT. This gives the protein CASSRGGGQPQHF.

V gene TRBV30 combines with J gene TRBJ1-6; D is uncertain. V lost 8 bases and J 4 bases, leaving 18 bases between the germline ends. CDR1 is GTSNPN, CDR2 SVGIG, per germline (reference sequence). This CDR3 has 15 residues. The CDR3: CALDSWREYNSPLHF. CDR3 bases: TGTGCCCTGGACTCTTGGAGGGAATATAATTCACCCCTCCACTTT. The full variable domain, with the rest looked up from reference TRBV30 and TRBJ1-6, is SQTIHQWPATLVQPVGSPLSLECTVEGTSNPNLYWYRQAAGRGLQLLFYSVGIGQISSEVPQNLSASRPQDRQFILSSKKLLLSDSGFYLCALDSWREYNSPLHFGNGTRLTVT.

This rearrangement joins TRBV18 to TRBJ2-2; D gene unclear. In germline, CDR1 is KGHSH, CDR2 LQKENI. With 3 bases removed from V and 6 bases from J, the gap between germline ends came to 5 bases. This CDR3 spans 12 amino acids. The CDR3 DNA follows: TGTGCCAGCTCACCTAGATCCGGGGAGCTGTTTTTT. Its protein product is CASSPRSGELFF.

CDR3 loop: CATLDWRDYTF. The CDR3, as DNA: TGTGCCACCCTGGACTGGCGGGACTACACCTTC. The V gene is TRBV6-5, the J gene TRBJ1-2; no firm D call. Per germline, CDR1 MNHEY and CDR2 SVGAGI. Trimming shortened V by 10 bases and J by 10 bases, and 16 bases separated the two germline ends. The CDR3 is made up of 11 amino acids.